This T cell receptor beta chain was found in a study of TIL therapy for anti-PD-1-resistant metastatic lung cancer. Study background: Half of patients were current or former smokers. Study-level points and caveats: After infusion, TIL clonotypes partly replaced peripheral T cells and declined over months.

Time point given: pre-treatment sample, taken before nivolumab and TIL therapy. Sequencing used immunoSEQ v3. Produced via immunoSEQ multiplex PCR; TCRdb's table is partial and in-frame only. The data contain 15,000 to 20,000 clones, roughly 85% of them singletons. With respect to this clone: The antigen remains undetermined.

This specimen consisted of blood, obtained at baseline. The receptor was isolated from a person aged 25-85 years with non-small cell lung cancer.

DNA for the CDR3: TGTGCCAGTAGTATAGTGAAGGGGATGGCCCTTCCCGGGGAGCTGTTTTTT. It codes for CASSIVKGMALPGELFF. V usage is TRBV19 and J usage is TRBJ2-2, with a tentative D call TRBD1 (5 bases). The V end was cut by 1 base, the J end by 6 bases, with 18 bases between. Germline lookup yields CDR1 LNHDA and CDR2 SQIVND (reference sequence). This CDR3 contains 17 residues. The whole variable domain, filled in from reference TRBV19 and TRBJ2-2, reads DGGITQSPKYLFRKEGQNVTLSCEQNLNHDAMYWYRQDPGQGLRLIYYSQIVNDFQKGDIAEGYSVSREKKESFPLTVTSAQKNPTAFYLCASSIVKGMALPGELFFGEGSRLTVL.